Many counts were recorded for the clone carrying this TCR beta chain. The data were obtained in a study of T cells after yellow fever vaccination. One entry per CDR3 protein, called by TCRdb with MiXCR from the 5' RACE reads. The data hold tens of thousands of distinct CDR3 sequences, with about 6.6% observed a single time. The clonotype originates from a man aged 18 to 29 who received the YFV17D yellow fever vaccine. This material consisted of CD8+ T cells not binding an NS4B(214-222) dextramer, sorted from PBMCs, taken approximately 40 days after the first yellow fever vaccination.

The CDR3 bases are TGCGCCAGCAGCCAAACCTCAGGGTACACCGGGGAGCTGTTTTTT. Its translation is CASSQTSGYTGELFF. The gene calls are TRBV4-3 and TRBJ2-2, with D maybe TRBD1 (5 bases). The V end lost 2 bases, the J end lost 3 bases, and 10 bases lay between the germline ends. Germline V gene sequence: CDR1 LGHNA, CDR2 YSLEER. The CDR3 spans 15 residues.